The 10 T cell receptor beta chains below come from one sample, sequenced in a study of T cell responses to AZD1222 COVID-19 vaccine. Clones were read by immunoSEQ multiplex PCR, and TCRdb kept only the in-frame ones, dropping some. Seen here are some 160,000 clones, roughly 92% observed once, and the top ten hold over 1.5%. Sequencing was performed on peripheral blood, taken on day 0 of AZD1222 vaccination. The source is an adult in good health.

V usage is TRBV12-3 or TRBV12-4 and J usage is TRBJ1-3, with D uncertain. The CDR3 is 12 residues long. The germline V and J ends were trimmed by 4 bases and 5 bases, with 6 bases remaining between them. The CDR3 region has the DNA TGTGCCAGCAGTTCTTTCCGAAACACCATATATTTT. Encoded protein: CASSSFRNTIYF.

J is TRBJ2-1 and V is TRBV19; 7 bases line up with TRBD2. Germline CDR1 LNHDA, CDR2 SQIVND (reference sequence). The CDR3 has 15 residues. Unmatched junction bases numbered 5, after V lost 1 base and J lost 5 bases. The CDR3: CASSIAASGHNEQFF. The CDR3 region has the DNA TGTGCCAGTAGTATAGCTGCTAGCGGCCACAATGAGCAGTTCTTC.

V and J are TRBV2 and TRBJ2-7; D gene uncertain. The CDR3 totals 14 residues. V was cut by 7 bases and J by 0 bases, with 13 bases left in between. CDR1 is SNHLY, CDR2 FYNNEI, per germline. This chain's CDR3 is CASKETFLSYEQYF. The CDR3 bases are TGTGCCAGCAAGGAGACCTTCCTCTCCTACGAGCAGTACTTC. The full variable domain, with the rest looked up from reference TRBV2 and TRBJ2-7, is EPEVTQTPSHQVTQMGQEVILRCVPISNHLYFYWYRQILGQKVEFLVSFYNNEISEKSEIFDDQFSVERPDGSNFTLKIRSTKLEDSAMYFCASKETFLSYEQYFGPGTRLTVT.

The chain joins TRBV5-5 to TRBJ1-1, with 7 bases matching TRBD1. The J segment lost 4 bases and the V segment lost 4 bases, leaving 10 bases of the junction unmatched. Germline V gene lookup returns CDR1 SGHKS and CDR2 YYEKEE (reference sequence). The CDR3 runs 15 residues. CDR3 sequence reads: CASSMVYRGGTEAFF. The CDR3 bases are TGTGCCAGCAGCATGGTTTACAGGGGTGGCACTGAAGCTTTCTTT.

The chain links TRBV19 to TRBJ2-7; 8 bases are a match to TRBD1. V shed 5 bases and J 3 bases; nucleotides not matched to a gene: 3. Germline lookup yields CDR1 LNHDA and CDR2 SQIVND (reference sequence). CDR3 size: 13 residues. CDR3: CASSDRGHYEQYF. CDR3 sequence (DNA): TGTGCCAGTAGTGACAGGGGCCACTACGAGCAGTACTTC.

The rearrangement joins TRBV6-2 or TRBV6-3 to TRBJ2-7; perhaps TRBD1 as D (6 bases). CDR1 is MNHEY and CDR2 is SVGEGT in the germline V gene. Trimming shortened V by 5 bases and J by 5 bases, and 7 bases separated the two germline ends. This CDR3 has 11 amino acids. For the CDR3, the DNA is TGTGCCAGCAGTCGGACAGACGAGCAGTACTTC. The encoded protein is CASSRTDEQYF.

This rearrangement joins TRBV7-9 to TRBJ1-1; D might be TRBD1 (5 bases). The germline CDR1 and CDR2 sequences are SEHNR and FQNEAQ (reference sequence). The CDR3 loop spans 16 amino acids. The germline V and J ends were trimmed by 1 base and 4 bases, with 16 bases remaining between them. The CDR3 bases are TGTGCCAGCAGCTTAGATTTGGGGGTTGTGGGCACTGAAGCTTTCTTT. Translation: CASSLDLGVVGTEAFF. Filled out from reference TRBV7-9 and TRBJ1-1, the complete variable domain reads DTGVSQNPRHKITKRGQNVTFRCDPISEHNRLYWYRQTLGQGPEFLTYFQNEAQLEKSRLLSDRFSAERPKGSFSTLEIQRTEQGDSAMYLCASSLDLGVVGTEAFFGQGTRLTVV.

The V and J genes are TRBV6-5 and TRBJ1-6; TRBD1 might be the D (6 bases). Germline V gene data show CDR1 as MNHEY and CDR2 as SVGAGI. V lost 4 bases and J lost 5, with 12 bases in between. The CDR3 spans 15 residues. This chain's CDR3 is CASSWTDSNNSPLHF. CDR3 coding DNA: TGTGCCAGCAGTTGGACGGACAGCAATAATTCACCCCTCCACTTT.

This clone was seen only once. This chain joins TRBV11-2 and TRBJ1-2, with D maybe TRBD1 (5 bases). The CDR3 is 17 residues long. Trimming pared 0 bases from V and 4 bases from J, leaving 18 bases between. The germline V gene encodes CDR1 SGHAT and CDR2 FQNNGV. In DNA, the CDR3 is TGTGCCAGCAGCTTAGATCCAGGGACGGGGTTGGCCTATGGCTACACCTTC. As protein: CASSLDPGTGLAYGYTF.

This chain links TRBV19 with TRBJ2-7; D may be TRBD2 (6 bases). Trimming removed 9 bases at V and 7 bases at J, with 22 bases between. Germline V gene data show CDR1 as LNHDA and CDR2 as SQIVND (reference sequence). The CDR3 totals 14 residues. Written as DNA, the CDR3 is TGTGCCAGCAGCCCGGGACTGAGGATAGAGGAGCAGTACTTC. It codes for CASSPGLRIEEQYF.